This T cell receptor beta chain appears in the sequencing data of a study of CXCR3-negative and CXCR3-positive naive CD8 T cells. Concerning this clonotype: Its antigen is undetermined.

Findings of the study overall: CXCR3-expressing naive cells carried TRB CDR3s more hydrophobic than those of CXCR3-negative naive cells.

This CDR3 contains 13 residues. The germline V gene encodes CDR1 SEHNR and CDR2 FQNEAQ (reference sequence). UMI-labeled 5' RACE yielded the TRB cDNA libraries. After re-calling the 5' RACE reads, TCRdb lists one entry per CDR3 protein, DNA absent. Here the sample table reports just under 65,000 distinct CDR3 sequences. The V and J genes are TRBV7-9 and TRBJ2-7; the TCRdb D gene call, TRBD1, has no DNA to confirm it. Source material: naive CXCR3+ CD8+ T cells from blood. Subset denoted: CD45RO-CCR7+CD27+CD95- naive CD8+ T cells expressing CXCR3 (TNR3+). This receptor was taken from a human donor in good health. Some clones in this sample may be carry-over from other donors' samples. CDR3 loop: CASRPTGGFEQYF.